Each of the 2 T cell receptor beta chains below was sequenced from the same sample in a study of T-cell reconstitution after alpha-beta-depleted transplantation in children. As it was prepared, the TCRbeta library received unique molecular identifiers. Each CDR3 protein is one row after TCRdb ran MiXCR on the PCR reads. Among approximately 230,000 distinct CDR3 sequences listed, approximately 24% were seen once. The sample was PBMCs, mostly from graft donor cells, taken 360 days after TCRalphabeta/CD19-depleted stem cell transplant. The source of these receptors is a female patient aged 2-9 years who had a stem cell transplant for congenital amegakaryocytic thrombocytopenia, so the T cells may come from the graft donor.

This clonotype has just a few counts. The junction and the germline gene differ at one end; a read error may be behind it. The V gene is TRBV7-9, the J gene TRBJ2-3, with D tentatively TRBD1 or TRBD2 (5 bases each). Germline V gene data show CDR1 as SEHNR and CDR2 as FQNEAQ (reference sequence). The CDR3 has 11 amino acids. As DNA, the CDR3 is TGTGCCAGCAGCTTAGTCGGGGCAGCGACCTTT. Protein sequence: CASSLVGAATF.

This rearrangement joins TRBV15 to TRBJ2-3; D remains ambiguous. Germline CDR1 and CDR2: LNHNV and YYDKDF (reference sequence). Between the trimmed V and J ends, which lost 1 base and 2 bases, there was a span of 4 bases. CDR3 length: 13 amino acids. CDR3 amino acids: CATSRGSTDTQYF. As DNA, the CDR3 is TGTGCCACCAGCAGAGGCTCCACAGATACGCAGTATTTT.